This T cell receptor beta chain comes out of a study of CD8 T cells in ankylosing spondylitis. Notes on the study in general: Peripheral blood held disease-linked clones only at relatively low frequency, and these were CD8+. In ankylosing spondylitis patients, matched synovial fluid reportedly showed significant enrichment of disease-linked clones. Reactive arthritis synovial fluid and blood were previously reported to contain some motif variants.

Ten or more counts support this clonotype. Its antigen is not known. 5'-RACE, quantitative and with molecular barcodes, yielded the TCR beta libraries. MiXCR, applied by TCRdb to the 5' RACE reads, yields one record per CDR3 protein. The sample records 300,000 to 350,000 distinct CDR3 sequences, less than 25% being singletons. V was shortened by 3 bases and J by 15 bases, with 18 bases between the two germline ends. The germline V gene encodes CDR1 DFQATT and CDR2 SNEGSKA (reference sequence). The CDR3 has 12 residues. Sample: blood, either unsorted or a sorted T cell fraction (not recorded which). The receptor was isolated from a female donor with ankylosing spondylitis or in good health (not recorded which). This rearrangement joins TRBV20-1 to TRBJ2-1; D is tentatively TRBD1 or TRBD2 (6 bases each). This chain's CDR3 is CSARLAGDFRFF. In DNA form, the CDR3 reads TGCAGTGCTAGGCTAGCAGGGGACTTCAGGTTCTTC.